This TCR beta chain was documented in a study of blood T cell repertoires in COVID-19. Study-wide context: COVID-19 samples, acute and convalescent, were from the United States, Italy and Spain.

V shed 5 bases and J shed 4 bases, with 11 bases lying between them. CDR3 length: 13 residues. Assignment of participants to cohorts was predicated upon participant-reported clinical history. Authors' data handling: Reference gene primer amplification gave estimated nucleated cell counts. The assay was immunoSEQ multiplex PCR, and TCRdb's table has in-frame clones only and misses some. That table is the source of V, J and clone size, and D and trimming were worked out from the DNA. The table has almost 500,000 clones, less than 90% seen once. This TCR came from a woman between 55 and 75 years old who had recovered from COVID-19. This chain uses TRBV12-3 or TRBV12-4 with TRBJ1-2, with TRBD1 as a possible D gene (5 bases). Source material: PBMCs or T cells enriched from blood (not recorded which). CDR3 residues: CASSGYRGYGYTF. The CDR3 nucleotides read TGTGCCAGCAGTGGGTATAGGGGCTATGGCTACACCTTC.